This TCR beta chain emerged from a study of blood T cells in healthy people across ages. Study information: When template switching was applied, about one barcoded beta molecule was captured per two T cells.

Deletions cut 5 bases from V and 4 bases from J, with 14 bases between. Germline V gene lookup returns CDR1 SEHNR and CDR2 FQNEAQ (reference sequence). There are 15 residues in the CDR3. Primers used in a second PCR of roughly 6 to 12 cycles were a sample-barcoded 5' primer and a J-beta primer mix. Each TCR beta cDNA got a 12-nucleotide random molecular identifier. MiXCR, applied by TCRdb to the 5' RACE reads, yields one record per CDR3 protein. This sample yields about 540,000 distinct CDR3 sequences, of which 24% are seen a single time; 7.5% to 9% belongs to the top ten. These data were likewise used in another study, on T cells of mothers and their children. This second report adds: Normalized overlap was always slightly, never significantly, higher in related than unrelated mother-child pairs.

The sequenced sample consisted of blood. The chain has TRBV7-9 and TRBJ2-2, with D perhaps TRBD1 (6 bases). This receptor was identified in a boy aged 5-17 years in good health. In DNA, the CDR3 is TGTGCCAGCAGCCATCCGGGACACACCACCGGGGAGCTGTTTTTT. Encoded protein: CASSHPGHTTGELFF.